These 27 T cell receptor beta chains came from one sample sequenced in a study of blood T cells in healthy people across ages. Together with a sample-barcoded 5' primer, a J-beta primer mix was included in a second PCR lasting roughly 6 to 12 cycles. TCRdb analysed the 5' RACE reads with MiXCR anew, one entry per CDR3 protein. The data show about 1.1 million distinct CDR3 sequences, about two fifths seen once. Sequencing used blood. These receptor sequences come from a man younger than 30 in good health.

V and J are TRBV6-5 and TRBJ1-1; D unresolved. CDR3 length: 14 residues. The V gene lost 0 bases and the J gene lost 4 bases, with 9 bases spanning the gap. Germline CDR1 is MNHEY and CDR2 is SVGAGI. CDR3: CASSYSPGFTEAFF. Here the CDR3 DNA reads TGTGCCAGCAGTTACTCTCCCGGGTTCACTGAAGCTTTCTTT.

This clonotype was observed a handful of times. The chain employs TRBV12-3 or TRBV12-4 and TRBJ2-2; TRBD2 matches 9 bases. V dropped 8 bases and J dropped 8; count of bases not matched to a gene: 12. The CDR3 totals 15 residues. The CDR3: CASRVAGVTKGELFF. The CDR3 DNA reads as TGTGCCAGCCGTGTAGCGGGGGTAACGAAAGGGGAGCTGTTTTTT.

This clonotype was recorded at least ten times. J is TRBJ2-7 and V is TRBV6-2 or TRBV6-3; 7 positions agree with TRBD1. J lost 3 bases, V lost 6 bases, and 5 bases had no gene match. The CDR3 runs to 13 residues. Germline V gene data show CDR1 as MNHEY and CDR2 as SVGEGT. The CDR3 bases are TGTGCCAGCAGCCCCCAGGGGGTCTACGAGCAGTACTTC. It encodes CASSPQGVYEQYF.

This clonotype was detected only a few times. V and J are TRBV28 and TRBJ2-3; 16 nucleotides align to TRBD2. The CDR3 is 18 amino acids. J lost 4 bases, V lost 5 bases, and 9 bases had no gene match. The germline CDR1 and CDR2 sequences are MDHEN and SYDVKM. The CDR3 loop reads CASSIGTSGGAWADTQYF. CDR3 in DNA: TGTGCCAGCAGTATAGGGACTAGCGGGGGGGCATGGGCAGATACGCAGTATTTT.

Note on this clonotype: A junction boundary mismatches the germline segment, possibly from a read error. CDR3 DNA: TGTGCCAGCAGAAGGACTGCGAGCACCGAGGAGCTGTTTTTT. Its translation is CASRRTASTEELFF. This chain connects TRBV3-1 to TRBJ2-2, with D possibly TRBD2 on 5 matching bases. The CDR3 sequence is 14 residues long. In germline, CDR1 is LGHDT, CDR2 YNNKEL (reference sequence).

This clonotype was observed a single time. CDR3 protein: CSARPPHSGANVLTF. The CDR3 region has the DNA TGCAGTGCTAGACCCCCTCATTCTGGGGCCAACGTCCTGACTTTC. The gene calls are TRBV20-1 and TRBJ2-6; D call uncertain. Germline lookup yields CDR1 DFQATT and CDR2 SNEGSKA (reference sequence). This CDR3 contains 15 residues. V shed 2 bases and J shed 1 base, with 9 bases lying between them.

This chain links TRBV6-2 or TRBV6-3 with TRBJ2-2; D may be TRBD2 (7 bases). Trimming cost V 2 bases and J 7 bases, with 17 bases left between them. This CDR3 has 16 residues. CDR1 and CDR2 (germline): MNHEY, SVGEGT. The CDR3 coding sequence is TGTGCCAGCAGTTACCGGCGGGGGCAGCTTCACGGGGAGCTGTTTTTT. Its protein is CASSYRRGQLHGELFF.

This clonotype came up a few times. This sequence joins TRBV5-6 and TRBJ2-1; the D gene is possibly TRBD1 (6 bases). V gave up 2 bases and J gave up 5 bases, with 11 bases separating them. Germline V lookup: CDR1 SGHDT, CDR2 YYEEEE. This CDR3 comprises 14 residues. The CDR3 DNA is TGTGCCAGCAGCTTAAGGGGGATCCACAATGAGCAGTTCTTC. It translates to CASSLRGIHNEQFF.

The chain uses TRBV7-8 and TRBJ2-5, with D possibly being TRBD1 (6 bases). The J call may be incorrect, as the DNA end agrees better with TRBJ2-1. The CDR3 is 13 residues long. Germline CDR1 and CDR2: SGHVS and FQNEAQ. The chain's CDR3 is CASSLDRQETQFF. In DNA, the CDR3 is TGTGCCAGCAGCCTAGACAGGCAAGAGACCCAGTTCTTC.

This clonotype has just a few counts. The chain recombines TRBV12-5 with TRBJ1-1; D is possibly TRBD1 (6 bases). Germline CDR1 LGHNT, CDR2 FRNRAP. CDR3 size: 16 residues. The germline V and J ends were trimmed by 3 bases and 5 bases, with 19 bases remaining between them. This CDR3 reads CASGFLLQGEGTEAFF. The CDR3 DNA reads as TGTGCTAGTGGTTTCCTCTTACAGGGTGAGGGTACTGAAGCTTTCTTT.

The V and J genes are TRBV27 and TRBJ2-1, with a possible D match to TRBD2 (6 bases). V dropped 8 bases and J dropped 4 bases, with 18 bases sitting between them. This CDR3 spans 15 amino acids. CDR1 MNHEY and CDR2 SMNVEV come from the germline V gene (reference sequence). CDR3 protein: CASQRWGDRYNEQFF. The DNA of the CDR3 is TGTGCCAGCCAAAGATGGGGGGACCGTTACAATGAGCAGTTCTTC.

There are a few counts of this clonotype. The chain has TRBV5-1 and TRBJ2-2, with no clear D. The V and J ends lost 5 bases and 0 bases respectively, with 14 bases between them. The CDR3 length is 16 residues. Germline V lookup: CDR1 SGHRS, CDR2 YFSETQ. The CDR3 bases are TGCGCCAGCAGTCCTCGGGTAGCCTCGAACACCGGGGAGCTGTTTTTT. Residues: CASSPRVASNTGELFF. Based on the CDR3 plus reference TRBV5-1 and TRBJ2-2, the full variable domain is KAGVTQTPRYLIKTRGQQVTLSCSPISGHRSVSWYQQTPGQGLQFLFEYFSETQRNKGNFPGRFSGRQFSNSRSEMNVSTLELGDSALYLCASSPRVASNTGELFFGEGSRLTVL.

V and J are TRBV20-1 and TRBJ1-1; D ambiguous. Trimming took off 0 bases at V and 8 bases at J, with 13 bases between the two ends. The CDR3 has 13 residues. CDR1 DFQATT and CDR2 SNEGSKA come from the germline V gene (reference sequence). CDR3 protein: CSARDSALFEAFF. The CDR3 DNA is TGCAGTGCTAGAGATTCGGCTCTCTTCGAAGCTTTCTTT.

In its sample, this clonotype was seen a few times. The CDR3 DNA reads as TGCAGTGCCCCGGACAGGGGATACACAGATACGCAGTATTTT. Translating it yields CSAPDRGYTDTQYF. The chain recombines TRBV20-1 with TRBJ2-3; 9 bases agree with TRBD1. CDR1 and CDR2 from the germline V gene are DFQATT and SNEGSKA (reference sequence). This CDR3 spans 14 amino acids. The trim removed 6 bases at V and 2 bases at J, leaving 6 bases unmatched.

This clonotype was counted only a few times. Here the CDR3 DNA reads TGCAGTGCTAGAGATATCCGCACAGGGACCTACGAGCAGTACTTC. Protein product: CSARDIRTGTYEQYF. The chain uses TRBV20-1 and TRBJ2-7, with D possibly matching TRBD1 (6 bases). This CDR3 has 15 residues. CDR1 is DFQATT, CDR2 SNEGSKA, per germline (reference sequence). The V end was cut by 0 bases, the J end by 2 bases, with 14 bases between.

V usage is TRBV10-3 and J usage is TRBJ1-5, with D perhaps matching TRBD1 (6 bases). The V gene lost 0 bases and the J gene lost 6 bases, with 9 bases spanning the gap. The CDR3 has 14 amino acids. Germline values: CDR1 ENHRY, CDR2 SYGVKD. CDR3 residues: CAISESGGVQPQHF. In DNA form, the CDR3 reads TGTGCCATCAGTGAGTCAGGGGGGGTTCAGCCCCAGCATTTT.

The chain combines TRBV4-3 with TRBJ2-5, with 7 bases identical to TRBD1. The CDR3 sequence is 13 residues long. CDR1 is LGHNA, CDR2 YSLEER, per germline. The V gene end was trimmed by 0 bases and the J gene end by 11 bases; junction bases not matched to a gene: 6. In DNA, the CDR3 is TGCGCCAGCAGCCAAGAGGTGGGGACAGAGCAGTACTTC. Amino acid sequence: CASSQEVGTEQYF.

This clonotype was picked up a small number of times. This chain's CDR3 is CASSHTGNQPQHF. The CDR3 region has the DNA TGTGCCAGCAGCCATACAGGGAATCAGCCCCAGCATTTT. The chain is built from TRBV13 and TRBJ1-5, with TRBD1 as a possible D gene (6 bases). CDR1 is PRHDT, CDR2 FYEKMQ, per germline (reference sequence). The length of the CDR3 is 13 residues. The V gene lost 5 bases and the J gene lost 4 bases, with 9 bases spanning the gap.

The J gene is TRBJ2-2, the V gene TRBV21-1; the table names TRBD2, a call not compared with the DNA. TRBV21-1 is deemed a pseudogene. The CDR3 consists of 19 residues. The CDR3 is CASSKSLAGGPDDTGELFF. The CDR3 DNA reads as TGTGCCAGCAGCAAAAGTTTAGCGGGGGGGCCCGACGACACCGGGGAGCTGTTTTTT.

Only a few counts were recorded for this clonotype. This chain links TRBV10-3 with TRBJ2-7, with 10 bases that match TRBD1. The CDR3 spans 15 residues. Germline loops: CDR1 ENHRY, CDR2 SYGVKD. V lost 6 bases to trimming and J lost 2 bases; unmatched junction nucleotides: 7. CDR3 residues: CAIRSWDRGAYEQYF. CDR3 DNA sequence: TGTGCCATCAGATCTTGGGACAGGGGAGCCTACGAGCAGTACTTC.

This chain uses TRBV7-9 with TRBJ2-7; unclear D gene. The germline CDR1 and CDR2 sequences are SEHNR and FQNEAQ (reference sequence). This CDR3 contains 13 residues. With 4 bases removed from V and 3 bases from J, the gap between germline ends came to 10 bases. The CDR3 protein is CASSSTANYEQYF. For the CDR3, the DNA is TGTGCCAGCAGCTCCACAGCCAACTACGAGCAGTACTTC.

This chain links TRBV6-2 or TRBV6-3 with TRBJ2-7; D gene unclear. V gave up 5 bases and J gave up 8 bases, with 10 bases separating them. Per germline, CDR1 MNHEY and CDR2 SVGEGT. The CDR3 loop spans 11 amino acids. The CDR3 sequence is CASSRAGKQYF. CDR3 in DNA: TGTGCCAGCAGTCGAGCCGGTAAGCAGTACTTC.

This clonotype was seen more than once but under ten times. The rearrangement uses TRBV20-1 and TRBJ1-4; D gene uncertain. Germline V CDR1 and CDR2: DFQATT, SNEGSKA (reference sequence). The CDR3 sequence is 16 residues long. Trimming removed 7 bases from V and 0 bases from J, with 18 bases in between. CDR3 nucleotide sequence: TGCAGTGTAACCGGGCGGCGGGGATCAACTAATGAAAAACTGTTTTTT. This gives the protein CSVTGRRGSTNEKLFF.

This clonotype has only one observation. The chain carries TRBV3-1 and TRBJ2-2, with D perhaps matching TRBD2 (5 bases). This CDR3 spans 15 amino acids. Deletions cut 4 bases from V and 0 bases from J, with 9 bases between. CDR1 and CDR2 (germline): LGHDT, YNNKEL (reference sequence). CDR3 region: CASSLGLPNTGELFF. The DNA for the CDR3 is TGTGCCAGCAGCCTAGGACTCCCGAACACCGGGGAGCTGTTTTTT.

The V call is TRBV12-3 or TRBV12-4, the J call TRBJ2-5; D possibly corresponds to TRBD2 (7 bases). This CDR3 region has 13 residues. V lost 2 bases, J lost 7 bases, and 11 bases lay in between. The CDR3 reads CASSLNREGTQYF. CDR3 nucleotide sequence: TGTGCCAGCAGTTTAAACAGGGAGGGGACCCAGTACTTC.

This clonotype was seen only once. This chain links TRBV25-1 with TRBJ2-5; D remains ambiguous. Trimming took off 6 bases at V and 0 bases at J, with 11 bases between the two ends. Looked up from germline, CDR1 is MGHDK and CDR2 is SYGVNS. The CDR3 loop spans 14 amino acids. The CDR3 here is CASREYGNQETQYF. In DNA form, the CDR3 reads TGTGCCAGCAGGGAGTACGGCAACCAAGAGACCCAGTACTTC.

The chain carries TRBV6-6 and TRBJ1-2; 8 positions match TRBD1. Germline V CDR1 and CDR2: MNHNY, SVGAGI (reference sequence). V lost 0 bases and J lost 7; bases outside the gene matches: 7. This CDR3 region has 15 residues. The CDR3 DNA follows: TGTGCCAGCAGTTACTCAGGAGGACAGGGATTTGGCTACACCTTC. It specifies CASSYSGGQGFGYTF.